This TCR beta chain is from a study of blood T cell repertoires in COVID-19. Overall study: PBMCs, B-cell-depleted T cells, or T cells were the source of the cDNA or gDNA that made up the material.

Original methodology: From reference gene primer amplification, estimates of nucleated cell counts were derived. The protocol was immunoSEQ multiplex PCR, while the TCRdb copy is restricted to in-frame clones and leaves out a portion. From that table come the V and J calls and clone size; the DNA was used to work out D and trimming. The sample has 100,000 to 150,000 clones, approximately 74% seen once; the top ten hold 6%. A few counts support this clone. After removal of 7 bases from V and 3 bases from J, the junction contained 3 bases not matched to a gene. CDR3 length: 13 residues. Germline V gives CDR1 LGHNA, CDR2 YSLEER.

This sequence originates from a man aged 80 or over with COVID-19, enrolled during active disease. This chain joins TRBV4-3 and TRBJ1-2; 9 bases are shared with TRBD1. Sample: peripheral blood. The CDR3 DNA is TGCGCCAGCAAGAGGACAGGGGACTATGGCTACACCTTC. This codes for CASKRTGDYGYTF.